The 17 T cell receptor beta chains reported below all come from one sample, sequenced in a study of cytomegalovirus exposure and HLA in healthy donors. The PCR ran on 60 Vbeta and 13 Jbeta primers. Assay: immunoSEQ multiplex PCR; the TCRdb copy retains only in-frame clones and omits some. The listing records some 120,000 clones. The sequenced sample was PBMCs. These receptors all stem from a young man in good health and CMV-seronegative.

The V and J genes are TRBV10-3 and TRBJ1-5, with D perhaps TRBD1 (5 bases). Trimming took 4 bases from V and 2 from J, leaving 9 bases between them. Germline values: CDR1 ENHRY, CDR2 SYGVKD. The CDR3 spans 14 residues. The CDR3 nucleotides read TGTGCCATCAGTGGGGGCCAGGGCAATCAGCCCCAGCATTTT. Translating it yields CAISGGQGNQPQHF.

The genes are TRBV29-1 and TRBJ2-1; D is unclear. The CDR3 covers 12 residues. Germline assignment: CDR1 SQVTM and CDR2 ANQGSEA. Trimming took off 2 bases at V and 3 bases at J, with 5 bases between the two ends. The CDR3 DNA reads TGCAGCGTTGAACACGGCTACAATGAGCAGTTCTTC. Amino acid sequence: CSVEHGYNEQFF.

V is TRBV6-1 and J is TRBJ1-2; D gene ambiguous. Trimming cost V 6 bases and J 0 bases, with 14 bases left between them. The CDR3 is 15 residues long. Germline V gene sequence: CDR1 MNHNS, CDR2 SASEGT. The CDR3 DNA sequence: TGTGCCAGCAGCCTCTGGACGGACTCTAACTATGGCTACACCTTC. This codes for CASSLWTDSNYGYTF.

This rearrangement joins TRBV7-9 to TRBJ2-7; perhaps TRBD2 as D (6 bases). This CDR3 is built from 19 residues. CDR1 and CDR2 (germline): SEHNR, FQNEAQ (reference sequence). The ends were cut back, 1 base at V and 4 bases at J, with 26 bases in the middle. The CDR3 sequence is CASSLGGWRAGITNYEQYF. The CDR3 bases are TGTGCCAGCAGCTTAGGAGGGTGGAGGGCGGGGATAACCAATTACGAGCAGTACTTC.

The rearrangement links TRBV19 to TRBJ2-4; 7 nucleotides agree with TRBD2. The CDR3 has 14 amino acids. Per germline, CDR1 LNHDA and CDR2 SQIVND (reference sequence). V dropped 1 base and J dropped 7; count of bases not matched to a gene: 4. The chain's CDR3 is CASSIAGLVNIQYF. DNA of the CDR3: TGTGCCAGTAGTATAGCTGGACTAGTGAACATTCAGTACTTC.

The chain links TRBV6-6 to TRBJ2-7; D gene uncertain. Trimming cost V 6 bases and J 0 bases, with 6 bases left between them. Germline loops: CDR1 MNHNY, CDR2 SVGAGI (reference sequence). The CDR3 has 12 amino acids. CDR3 sequence: CASRASSYEQYF. CDR3 nucleotide sequence: TGTGCCAGCAGGGCTAGCTCCTACGAGCAGTACTTC.

The V gene is TRBV19, the J gene TRBJ1-4; D gene ambiguous. This CDR3 spans 14 amino acids. Deletions cut 4 bases from V and 3 bases from J, with 9 bases between. From germline, CDR1 is LNHDA and CDR2 SQIVND (reference sequence). The CDR3 loop reads CASSTSGANEKLFF. For the CDR3, the DNA is TGTGCCAGTAGTACGTCTGGAGCTAATGAAAAACTGTTTTTT.

The chain has TRBV9 and TRBJ2-5, with 7 nucleotides matching TRBD1. The V and J ends lost 0 bases and 5 bases, in that order; junction bases with no gene match: 4. CDR1 and CDR2 from the germline V gene are SGDLS and YYNGEE. The CDR3 sequence is 14 residues long. This CDR3 is CASSVGQGSETQYF. CDR3 sequence (DNA): TGTGCCAGCAGCGTAGGACAGGGTTCTGAGACCCAGTACTTC.

V usage is TRBV30 and J usage is TRBJ2-7; 7 bases align to TRBD1. Germline CDR1 and CDR2: GTSNPN and SVGIG (reference sequence). The CDR3 is made up of 13 amino acids. The ends lost 7 bases at V and 12 bases at J; junction bases unmatched: 18. The CDR3 DNA sequence: TGTGCCTCCATCCACAGGGACAGCTTGGGGGCGTACTTC. Translation gives CASIHRDSLGAYF. The full variable domain, completed using reference TRBV30 and TRBJ2-7, is SQTIHQWPATLVQPVGSPLSLECTVEGTSNPNLYWYRQAAGRGLQLLFYSVGIGQISSEVPQNLSASRPQDRQFILSSKKLLLSDSGFYLCASIHRDSLGAYFGPGTRLTVT.

The chain is built from TRBV7-6 and TRBJ1-1; D gene ambiguous. Germline V gene lookup returns CDR1 SGHVS and CDR2 FNYEAQ. This CDR3 spans 13 amino acids. Trimming left V 2 bases short and J 1 base short, with 5 bases between. The CDR3 nucleotides are TGTGCCAGCAGCTTACAGAAGAACACTGAAGCTTTCTTT. Encoded protein: CASSLQKNTEAFF.

The chain is built from TRBV7-9 and TRBJ1-1; D is possibly TRBD1 (6 bases). Germline V gene sequence: CDR1 SEHNR, CDR2 FQNEAQ (reference sequence). The CDR3 extends over 14 amino acids. V gave up 7 bases and J gave up 2 bases, with 14 bases separating them. The CDR3 protein is CASTLGGPNTEAFF. CDR3 coding DNA: TGTGCCAGCACCCTCGGGGGGCCTAACACTGAAGCTTTCTTT.

The chain is built from TRBV5-5 and TRBJ1-5; D is possibly TRBD1 (6 bases). The germline CDR1 and CDR2 sequences are SGHKS and YYEKEE (reference sequence). The CDR3 has 13 amino acids. With 4 bases removed from V and 3 bases from J, the gap between germline ends came to 8 bases. The CDR3 sequence is CASSRDTNQPQHF. The CDR3 bases are TGTGCCAGCAGCCGGGACACCAATCAGCCCCAGCATTTT.

The chain's CDR3 is CASSESVAVRNTEAFF. Written as DNA, the CDR3 is TGTGCCAGCAGTGAAAGTGTCGCAGTAAGGAACACTGAAGCTTTCTTT. The chain recombines TRBV6-1 with TRBJ1-1; D is uncertain. The V gene lost 2 bases and the J gene lost 1 base, with 14 bases spanning the gap. CDR3 length equals 16 residues. Germline V gene sequence: CDR1 MNHNS, CDR2 SASEGT.

The chain is built from TRBV10-3 and TRBJ2-7; D gene unclear. CDR1 is ENHRY and CDR2 is SYGVKD in the germline V gene. Between the trimmed V and J ends, which lost 8 bases and 5 bases, there was a span of 10 bases. There are 11 residues in the CDR3. DNA for the CDR3: TGTGCCATCCGAAATGGCAACGAGCAGTACTTC. Amino acid sequence: CAIRNGNEQYF.

This chain joins TRBV7-8 and TRBJ2-3; 9 bases are shared with TRBD1. The CDR3 spans 19 residues. V shed 5 bases and J 3 bases; nucleotides not matched to a gene: 18. CDR1 SGHVS and CDR2 FQNEAQ come from the germline V gene. The chain's CDR3 is CASSLLPGGTGIKTDTQYF. In DNA, the CDR3 is TGTGCCAGCAGCCTACTCCCCGGGGGGACAGGGATTAAAACAGATACGCAGTATTTT. Supplemented by reference TRBV7-8 and TRBJ2-3, the full variable domain reads GAGVSQSPRYKVAKRGQDVALRCDPISGHVSLFWYQQALGQGPEFLTYFQNEAQLDKSGLPSDRFFAERPEGSVSTLKIQRTQQEDSAVYLCASSLLPGGTGIKTDTQYFGPGTRLTVL.

The chain links TRBV28 to TRBJ2-7; TRBD1 agrees at 9 bases. With 5 bases clipped from V and 9 bases from J, the junction kept 11 bases outside the gene matches. The CDR3 sequence is 14 residues long. Germline V CDR1 and CDR2: MDHEN, SYDVKM. In DNA form, the CDR3 reads TGTGCCAGCAGTCCCGCCGGGACAGGGATTGGGCAGTACTTC. It yields the protein CASSPAGTGIGQYF.

The V and J genes are TRBV15 and TRBJ1-5, with a possible D match to TRBD1 (6 bases). The ends were cut back, 6 bases at V and 0 bases at J, with 15 bases in the middle. The CDR3 runs to 16 residues. Germline V lookup: CDR1 LNHNV, CDR2 YYDKDF (reference sequence). The CDR3 region has the DNA TGTGCCACCAGTAGGGGGAGGGATCCTAGCAATCAGCCCCAGCATTTT. This translates into CATSRGRDPSNQPQHF.